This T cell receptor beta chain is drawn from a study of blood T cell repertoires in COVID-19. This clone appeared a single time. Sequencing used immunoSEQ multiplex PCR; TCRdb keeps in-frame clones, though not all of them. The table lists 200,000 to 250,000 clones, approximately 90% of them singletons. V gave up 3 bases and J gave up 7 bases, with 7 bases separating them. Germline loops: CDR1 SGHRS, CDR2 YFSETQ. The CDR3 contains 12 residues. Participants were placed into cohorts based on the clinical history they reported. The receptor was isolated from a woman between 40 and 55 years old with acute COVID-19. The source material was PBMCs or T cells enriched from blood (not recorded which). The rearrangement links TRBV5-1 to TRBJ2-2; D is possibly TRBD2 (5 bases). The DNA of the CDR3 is TGCGCCAGCAGCTATCGGGGCGGGGAGCTGTTTTTT. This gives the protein CASSYRGGELFF.